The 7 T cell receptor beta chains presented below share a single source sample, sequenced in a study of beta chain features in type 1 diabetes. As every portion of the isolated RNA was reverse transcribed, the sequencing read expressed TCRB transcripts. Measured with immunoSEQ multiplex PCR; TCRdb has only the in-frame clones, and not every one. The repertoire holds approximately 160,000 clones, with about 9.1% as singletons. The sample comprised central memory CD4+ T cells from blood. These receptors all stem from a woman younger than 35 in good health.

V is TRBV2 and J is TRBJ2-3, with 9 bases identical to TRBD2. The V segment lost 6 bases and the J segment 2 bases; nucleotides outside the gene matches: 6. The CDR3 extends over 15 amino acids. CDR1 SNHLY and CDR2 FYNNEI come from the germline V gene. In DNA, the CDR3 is TGTGCCAGCAGCCCTAGCGGGACTATCACAGATACGCAGTATTTT. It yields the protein CASSPSGTITDTQYF.

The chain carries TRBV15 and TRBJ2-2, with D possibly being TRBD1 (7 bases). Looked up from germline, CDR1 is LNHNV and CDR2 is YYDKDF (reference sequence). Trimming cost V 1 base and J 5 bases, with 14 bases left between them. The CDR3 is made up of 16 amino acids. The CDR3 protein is CATSRANPGGTGELFF. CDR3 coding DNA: TGTGCCACCAGCAGAGCGAACCCAGGGGGGACCGGGGAGCTGTTTTTT.

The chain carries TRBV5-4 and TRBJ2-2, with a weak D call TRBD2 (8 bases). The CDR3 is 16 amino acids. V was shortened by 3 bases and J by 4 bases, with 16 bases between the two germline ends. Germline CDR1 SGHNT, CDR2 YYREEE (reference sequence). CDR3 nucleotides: TGTGCCAGCAGCTCGGGAGGGGGCGGCACCACCGGGGAGCTGTTTTTT. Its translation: CASSSGGGGTTGELFF.

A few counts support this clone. CDR3: CASSLAGRPDEQFF. For the CDR3, the DNA is TGTGCCAGCAGCTTAGCGGGTCGGCCCGATGAGCAGTTCTTC. The rearrangement uses TRBV5-4 and TRBJ2-1; D perhaps matches TRBD2 (6 bases). Looked up from germline, CDR1 is SGHNT and CDR2 is YYREEE (reference sequence). This CDR3 region has 14 residues. Trimming took off 2 bases at V and 8 bases at J, with 14 bases between the two ends. Full variable domain (rest looked up from reference TRBV5-4 and TRBJ2-1): ETGVTQSPTHLIKTRGQQVTLRCSSQSGHNTVSWYQQALGQGPQFIFQYYREEENGRGNFPPRFSGLQFPNYSSELNVNALELDDSALYLCASSLAGRPDEQFFGPGTRLTVL.

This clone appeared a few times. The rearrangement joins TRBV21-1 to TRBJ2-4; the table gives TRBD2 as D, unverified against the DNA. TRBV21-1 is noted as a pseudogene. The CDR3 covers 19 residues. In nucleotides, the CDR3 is TGTGCCAGCAGCAACAGACCGGGACTAGCGGGAGCCGCCAAAAACATTCAGTACTTC. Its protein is CASSNRPGLAGAAKNIQYF.

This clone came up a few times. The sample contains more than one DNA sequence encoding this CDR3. CDR3 loop: CASSLLRETQYF. DNA of the CDR3: TGTGCCAGCAGCTTACTACGAGAGACCCAGTACTTC. The chain recombines TRBV7-2 with TRBJ2-5; D is undetermined. V lost 2 bases, J lost 4 bases, and 5 bases lay in between. CDR3 size: 12 residues. Germline loops: CDR1 SGHTA, CDR2 FQGNSA.

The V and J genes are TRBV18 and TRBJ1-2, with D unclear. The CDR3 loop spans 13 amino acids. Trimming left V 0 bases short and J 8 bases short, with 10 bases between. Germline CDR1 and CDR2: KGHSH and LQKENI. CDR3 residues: CASSPPEKLGYTF. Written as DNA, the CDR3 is TGTGCCAGCTCACCACCGGAGAAGCTCGGCTACACCTTC.